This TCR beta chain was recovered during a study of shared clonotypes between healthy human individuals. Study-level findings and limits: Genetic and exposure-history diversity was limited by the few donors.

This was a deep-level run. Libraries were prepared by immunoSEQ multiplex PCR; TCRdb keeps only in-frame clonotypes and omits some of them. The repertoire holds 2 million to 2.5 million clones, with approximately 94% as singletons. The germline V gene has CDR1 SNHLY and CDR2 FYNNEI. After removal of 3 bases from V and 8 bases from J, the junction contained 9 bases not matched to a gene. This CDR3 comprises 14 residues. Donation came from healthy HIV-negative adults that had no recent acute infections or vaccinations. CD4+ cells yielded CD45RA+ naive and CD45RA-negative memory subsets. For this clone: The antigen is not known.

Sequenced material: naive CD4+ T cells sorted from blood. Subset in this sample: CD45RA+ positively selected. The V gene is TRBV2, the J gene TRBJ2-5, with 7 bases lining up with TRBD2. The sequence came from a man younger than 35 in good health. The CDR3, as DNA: TGTGCCAGCAGTGATTCTAGAGCTAGCGGTACCCAGTACTTC. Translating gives CASSDSRASGTQYF.